This entry describes one T cell receptor (beta chain). This clonotype has more than one count but fewer than ten. Which antigen it targets is not known. An end of the junction differs from the germline gene, which may be a read error. TCRbeta-specific cDNA was reverse-transcribed from around 0.45 ug total RNA using a constant-region primer and ProtoScript II reverse transcriptase. The TCRbeta libraries were prepared through three rounds of nested multiplex PCR following a slightly modified ARM-PCR procedure. Sample barcodes and Illumina adapters were added in a final 25-cycle PCR with Deep VentR polymerase. Before sequencing, amplicons of 200-500 bp were purified from gel using a QIAquick gel extraction kit. TCRbeta amplicons were sequenced on an Illumina HiSeq 2500 with 250-bp paired-end reads. For the original study's pipeline: Reads were quality-trimmed with Trimmomatic v0.33, and paired reads were merged with FLASH v1.2.11 to recover full CDR3 sequences. V, D and J germline segments were assigned to the rearranged TCRbeta sequences by MiGEC v1.2.1b. Clonotype statistics and Shannon-Wiener diversity indices were computed with VDJtools v1.0.0. To cut down on sampling bias, every analysis after diversity analysis relied on just the 250 most abundant clonotypes from each sample. TCRdb trimmed the raw reads at Q25, called clones with MiXCR and kept productive beta chains. Rows with a matching CDR3 protein are joined into one entry that keeps the most common DNA and genes. TCRdb, not the authors, supplied the V and J calls. The sample has approximately 100,000 distinct CDR3 sequences on record, more than 65% of them singletons. Together, the top ten hold 10% to 15% of the sample.

This sample was taken from a study of tumor-infiltrating lymphocytes in primary liver carcinoma (dated by TCRdb to 2015 to 2018). Regarding the study in general: Of the five patients, three men and two women aged 30 to 69 years, four had hepatocellular carcinoma and one had combined HCC and intrahepatic cholangiocarcinoma. The five patients had tumors of stage T1-T3 N0M0, with maximum diameters ranging from about 4 to 11 cm. Roughly 3.5 to 8 million productive TCRbeta reads were obtained per sample, and no significant difference in read depth was found between tissue types. For each liver tumor, the study sampled five regions along with adjacent normal tissue and blood, and applied TCRbeta repertoire sequencing, expression microarrays and whole-exome sequencing. A total of roughly 35 specimens from 5 patients went through TCRbeta repertoire sequencing, namely 25 tumor regions, 5 adjacent noncancerous liver tissues and 5 peripheral blood samples. Agilent mRNA microarray profiling was performed on the 25 to 30 tumor region samples to relate TCRbeta repertoire diversity to the local molecular phenotype. High reproducibility was observed for the technical replicate repertoires, with mean shared-clone rates approximately 0.9 and correlation coefficients above 0.95.

Summary of the overall study and its limitations: The study included only a few patients, and the authors note findings should be validated in a larger study. Since the samples were bulk and unsorted, there was no way to compare CD4+ and CD8+ T cell repertoires. Because only the TCR beta chain was sequenced and unpaired alpha chains were not captured, true repertoire diversity is likely underestimated. Consistent with antigen-driven expansion, pairs of tumor regions showed higher repertoire overlap (mean roughly 35%) than either tumor-adjacent pairs (around 17%) or tumor-blood pairs (about 15%). Only about 8-25% of top clones were found in all five regions of a tumor, suggesting spatial heterogeneity of tumor-infiltrating T cells. Compared with blood, tumors had a significantly larger share of the repertoire taken up by the top 250 clones (p = 0.039).

Without any cell sorting, total RNA and DNA were extracted together from around 18-30 mg of bulk tissue using the AllPrep DNA/RNA mini kit. Between late 2015 and March 2016, about 5 patients in China with histopathologically diagnosed primary liver carcinoma had their tumors surgically resected. Chronic HBV infection was present in the patients, and the patients were treatment-naive at sampling. Each tumor was sampled at five spatially separated regions: the superior, inferior, left-lateral and right-lateral poles and the tumor centre. Histological examination found more than 90% viable tumor cells in every tumor sample. Fresh tumor and adjacent tissue pieces were bisected; one half was stored in RNAlater at -80°C, the other sent for histology. The specimen sequenced was liver tumor tissue from sampling region 2. The cell subset or site label here, explained by the study, means: tumor region T2, inferior pole. The TCR sequence derives from a woman aged 60-75 years with primary liver carcinoma and hepatitis B virus infection.

The DNA sequence reads TGTGCCAGCAGTGACCTTCATGCGACATGGGGGGTTCAAGATATGCAGTATTTT. Translated, it reads CASSDLHATWGVQDMQYF. The rearrangement joined TRBV6-1 to TRBJ2-3; a tentative D match to TRBD2 spans 6 bases. CDR1 and CDR2 are drawn from the germline V gene: MNHNS, SASEGT. Reading from cysteine to phenylalanine, the CDR3 counts 18 amino acids. The CDR3 DNA has 54 bases and is translated from base 1.